A single sample gave rise to the 7 T cell receptor beta chains below, sequenced in a study of CD8 T cells in Susac syndrome. After extraction with the RNeasy kit, about 0.45 to 1 ug of the RNA was reverse transcribed using random hexamers. TCRdb re-derived calls from the immunoSEQ multiplex PCR reads in MiXCR, one entry per CDR3 protein. The sample consists of 50,000 to 60,000 distinct CDR3 sequences, around 90% of them appearing once. What was sequenced was CD8+ T cells from PBMCs. All receptors derive from a human donor in good health.

The chain joins TRBV13 to TRBJ2-3; D possibly matches TRBD1 or TRBD2 (5 bases each). This CDR3 region has 16 residues. V lost 2 bases to trimming and J lost 3 bases, with 15 bases between them. Per germline, CDR1 PRHDT and CDR2 FYEKMQ (reference sequence). CDR3 DNA sequence: TGTGCCAGCAGCTTACGGTCTAGAGGGGTTACAGATACGCAGTATTTT. It is translated as CASSLRSRGVTDTQYF.

This sequence joins TRBV4-2 and TRBJ2-2; possibly TRBD2 for D (6 bases). The V and J ends lost 4 bases and 16 bases respectively, with 37 bases between them. CDR3 size: 19 residues. Germline CDR1 LGHNA, CDR2 YNFKEQ. The CDR3 coding sequence is TGTGCCAGCAGCCCTATGGGAGGAGGTCCGGGCCCGAAAGGCGGCACCGGGTTTTTT. It codes for CASSPMGGGPGPKGGTGFF.

The chain has TRBV7-9 and TRBJ1-6; perhaps TRBD1 as D (6 bases). Germline lookup yields CDR1 SEHNR and CDR2 FQNEAQ (reference sequence). The CDR3 consists of 16 residues. Trimming shortened V by 6 bases and J by 7 bases, and 19 bases separated the two germline ends. The CDR3 region has the DNA TGTGCCAGCAGGCCACCCGACGGGGGCGCGAATTCACCCCTCCACTTT. This translates into CASRPPDGGANSPLHF.

The rearrangement joins TRBV5-5 to TRBJ2-7; D not certain. Per germline, CDR1 SGHKS and CDR2 YYEKEE (reference sequence). Trimming removed 1 base from V and 6 bases from J, with 8 bases in between. The CDR3 is 12 residues long. CDR3 sequence reads: CASSLSGLEQYF. CDR3 nucleotide sequence: TGTGCCAGCAGCTTGTCGGGCCTCGAGCAGTACTTC.

CDR3 DNA sequence: TGTGCCAGCAGTTCAACCTGGATTACAGCGAACACTGAAGCTTTCTTT. Residues: CASSSTWITANTEAFF. The chain is built from TRBV28 and TRBJ1-1; D is ambiguous. The V gene's germline CDR1 is MDHEN and CDR2 SYDVKM. V dropped 4 bases and J dropped 1 base, with 16 bases sitting between them. CDR3 size: 16 residues.

The chain couples TRBV5-6 to TRBJ2-1; D remains unclear. Trimming took off 0 bases at V and 13 bases at J, with 14 bases between the two ends. From germline, CDR1 is SGHDT and CDR2 YYEEEE. This CDR3 is 13 amino acids long. CDR3 sequence: CASSLAGGPYQFF. CDR3 sequence (DNA): TGTGCCAGCAGCTTGGCCGGTGGGCCTTATCAGTTCTTC.

The chain links TRBV15 to TRBJ2-1, with a tentative D call TRBD2 (5 bases). CDR1 and CDR2 from the germline V gene are LNHNV and YYDKDF (reference sequence). This CDR3 spans 14 amino acids. The ends were cut back, 4 bases at V and 4 bases at J, with 11 bases in the middle. CDR3: CATSKYGEYNEQFF. The CDR3 nucleotides are TGTGCCACCAGCAAATACGGGGAATACAATGAGCAGTTCTTC.